These T cell receptor beta chains were read from a single sample in a study of blood T cell repertoires in COVID-19. Libraries were prepared by immunoSEQ multiplex PCR; TCRdb keeps only in-frame clonotypes and omits some of them. The sample holds fewer than 150,000 clones; about 83% are singletons and the top ten take 9.5% to 15%. Sequencing was done on a sample of peripheral blood. All receptors derive from a human donor in a cohort sampled during active COVID-19. Both conserved end residues are part of each CDR3. The D gene is left open where the match is weak. Not every row has a clone size; where given, it reads once, few, many or a size class.

CDR3	DNA	size	V	J	D	length
CASSTKGGGYNEQFF	TGTGCCAGCAGCACCAAAGGGGGGGGGTACAATGAGCAGTTCTTC	.	TRBV5-4	TRBJ2-1	.	15
CASSLDRAGDAYEQYF	TGTGCCAGCAGCTTAGATCGGGCAGGGGACGCCTACGAGCAGTACTTC	.	TRBV7-9	TRBJ2-7	.	16
CASSLRPGSYEQYF	TGTGCCAGCAGCCTACGGCCAGGGTCCTACGAGCAGTACTTC	.	TRBV5-5	TRBJ2-7	.	14
CAISREGSAHYEQYF	TGTGCCATCAGCCGGGAGGGGTCAGCGCACTACGAGCAGTACTTC	once	TRBV10-3	TRBJ2-7	TRBD2	15
CASSLRPRRGRSPNEKLFF	TGTGCCAGCAGCTTAAGGCCCCGCAGGGGGCGGAGCCCAAATGAAAAACTGTTTTTT	.	TRBV7-8	TRBJ1-4	TRBD1	19
CASSLALTSGEQYF	TGTGCCAGCAGCTTAGCCCTCACCTCGGGGGAGCAGTACTTC	.	TRBV7-7	TRBJ2-7	.	14
CASSVGPGREDQPQHF	TGTGCCAGCAGCGTAGGGCCCGGTCGTGAGGATCAGCCCCAGCATTTT	.	TRBV9	TRBJ1-5	.	16
CATGGSLVAVQRETQYF	TGTGCCACTGGCGGGTCGCTGGTCGCGGTCCAAAGAGAGACCCAGTACTTC	.	TRBV30	TRBJ2-5	.	17
CASSSAGKSGYTF	TGTGCCAGCAGTTCAGCAGGGAAAAGTGGCTACACCTTC	.	TRBV6-5	TRBJ1-2	.	13
CASSHLPRLAGGNEQFF	TGTGCCAGCAGCCACCTCCCGCGCCTGGCGGGGGGCAATGAGCAGTTCTTC	few	TRBV4-2	TRBJ2-1	TRBD2	17
CASSQLTGLNTEAFF	TGTGCCAGCAGCCAACTCACCGGGTTGAACACTGAAGCTTTCTTT	.	TRBV14	TRBJ1-1	.	15
CASSRGGLGTQYF	TGTGCCAGCAGCCGCGGGGGGCTTGGGACCCAGTACTTC	.	TRBV7-8	TRBJ2-5	TRBD2	13
CASRTRGDTEAFF	TGTGCCAGCCGTACCAGGGGGGACACTGAAGCTTTCTTT	.	TRBV7-6	TRBJ1-1	TRBD1	13
CASSFDDRGRLNSPLHF	TGTGCCAGCAGCTTTGATGACAGGGGGCGGCTCAATTCACCCCTCCACTTT	.	TRBV5-4	TRBJ1-6	TRBD1	17
CASSESYRTPLHF	TGCGCCAGCAGTGAGTCGTATAGAACACCCCTCCACTTT	.	TRBV10-1	TRBJ1-6	.	13
CASSEAGGTAYSNQPQHF	TGTGCCAGCAGTGAAGCGGGCGGGACGGCCTATAGCAATCAGCCCCAGCATTTT	.	TRBV6-1	TRBJ1-5	.	18
CASSADNEAFF	TGTGCCAGCAGCGCGGACAATGAAGCTTTCTTT	.	TRBV7-9	TRBJ1-1	.	11
CASSRRGQAYEQYF	TGTGCCAGCAGCCGCCGGGGACAGGCCTACGAGCAGTACTTC	.	TRBV3-1/TRBV3-2	TRBJ2-7	TRBD1	14
CASSISGGGDTQYF	TGTGCCAGCAGCATTAGCGGGGGTGGGGATACGCAGTATTTT	.	TRBV9	TRBJ2-3	TRBD2	14
CASSEAPSSHQPQHF	TGTGCCAGCAGTGAAGCGCCTAGCAGTCATCAGCCCCAGCATTTT	.	TRBV6-1	TRBJ1-5	.	15
CASSPRQGNEQFF	TGTGCCAGCAGCCCCCGCCAGGGCAATGAGCAGTTCTTC	.	TRBV7-6	TRBJ2-1	.	13
CASSLTEYEQYF	TGTGCCAGCAGTCTGACAGAATACGAGCAGTACTTC	once	TRBV2	TRBJ2-7	.	12
CASSLGTISNQPQHF	TGTGCCAGCAGCCTGGGGACAATTAGCAATCAGCCCCAGCATTTT	.	TRBV5-5	TRBJ1-5	.	15
CASSPPGGFPNTGELFF	TGTGCCAGCAGCCCCCCCGGAGGGTTCCCGAACACCGGGGAGCTGTTTTTT	.	TRBV7-9	TRBJ2-2	.	17
CASSSRLARCRYF	TGTGCCAGCAGCAGCAGACTAGCTCGTTGTCGGTACTTC	.	TRBV21-1	TRBJ2-4	.	13
CASSPSGESGEQFF	TGTGCCAGCAGTCCAAGCGGGGAATCGGGTGAGCAGTTCTTC	.	TRBV6-5	TRBJ2-1	TRBD2	14
CASSLADRSYTF	TGTGCCAGCAGCTTGGCGGACAGGTCTTACACCTTC	.	TRBV5-5	TRBJ1-2	TRBD1	12
CASSIFSGIDQPQHF	TGTGCCAGTAGTATTTTCTCCGGGATCGATCAGCCCCAGCATTTT	.	TRBV19	TRBJ1-5	.	15
CASRLRGGKFCYEQYF	TGTGCCAGCAGATTGCGTGGTGGTAAATTCTGCTACGAGCAGTACTTC	.	TRBV6-4	TRBJ2-7	.	16
CASSPRTPAYEQYF	TGTGCCAGCAGCCCCCGGACACCGGCCTACGAGCAGTACTTC	.	TRBV9	TRBJ2-7	.	14
CATSPSTIREKLFF	TGTGCCACCAGCCCGAGTACAATCAGGGAAAAACTGTTTTTT	.	TRBV15	TRBJ1-4	.	14
CASSTRQEEKLFF	TGTGCCAGCAGTACCCGACAGGAAGAAAAACTGTTTTTT	.	TRBV28	TRBJ1-4	.	13
CASSYKRGSGNTIYF	TGTGCCAGCAGTTACAAGAGAGGCTCTGGAAACACCATATATTTT	.	TRBV6-5	TRBJ1-3	.	15
CASTILAGGWLQETQYF	TGTGCCAGCACGATACTAGCGGGGGGCTGGCTACAAGAGACCCAGTACTTC	.	TRBV7-9	TRBJ2-5	TRBD2	17
CASSLSSYEQYF	TGTGCCAGCAGCTTGTCTAGCTACGAGCAGTACTTC	.	TRBV5-6	TRBJ2-7	.	12
CASSVGSSGGPYNEQFF	TGTGCCAGCAGCGTAGGAAGTAGCGGGGGACCTTACAATGAGCAGTTCTTC	.	TRBV9	TRBJ2-1	TRBD2	17
CASRDTGPMEKLFF	TGCGCCAGCAGGGATACAGGGCCTATGGAAAAACTGTTTTTT	.	TRBV5-1	TRBJ1-4	.	14
CASSPLGLGYEQYF	TGTGCCAGCAGCCCACTAGGACTGGGCTACGAGCAGTACTTC	.	TRBV14	TRBJ2-7	.	14
CASSQEGTSGAYNEQFF	TGTGCCAGCAGCCAAGAAGGGACTAGCGGGGCCTACAATGAGCAGTTCTTC	.	TRBV3-1/TRBV3-2	TRBJ2-1	TRBD2	17
CASSSKQVQETQYF	TGTGCCAGCAGCTCAAAACAGGTTCAAGAGACCCAGTACTTC	.	TRBV5-6	TRBJ2-5	.	14
CATTDRDGFGNTIYF	TGTGCCACCACGGACAGGGACGGTTTCGGAAACACCATATATTTT	.	TRBV25-1	TRBJ1-3	TRBD1	15
CASSQGPSGGTDTQYF	TGCGCCAGCAGCCAGGGGCCTAGCGGGGGGACAGATACGCAGTATTTT	.	TRBV4-1	TRBJ2-3	TRBD2	16
CASSVGGTSGEQYF	TGTGCCAGCAGCGTTGGGGGGACCTCCGGGGAGCAGTACTTC	.	TRBV6-5	TRBJ2-7	.	14
CASSLATGTGELFF	TGCGCCAGCAGCTTGGCCACGGGCACCGGGGAGCTGTTTTTT	.	TRBV5-1	TRBJ2-2	.	14
CASSLRSSGGFQETQYF	TGCGCCAGCAGCTTGAGGTCTAGCGGGGGGTTCCAAGAGACCCAGTACTTC	.	TRBV5-1	TRBJ2-5	TRBD2	17
CSASGVAGNTGELFF	TGCAGTGCTAGTGGGGTAGCGGGTAACACCGGGGAGCTGTTTTTT	once	TRBV20-1	TRBJ2-2	TRBD2	15
CASSTFIPGVTGELFF	TGTGCCAGCAGTACCTTCATTCCGGGGGTCACCGGGGAGCTGTTTTTT	once	TRBV7-2	TRBJ2-2	.	16
CASSGRTSGVNEQFF	TGTGCCAGTAGTGGACGGACTAGCGGGGTCAATGAGCAGTTCTTC	.	TRBV19	TRBJ2-1	TRBD2	15
CASSSRTRRGDTQYF	TGTGCCAGCAGTTCCAGGACTAGGAGGGGGGATACGCAGTATTTT	.	TRBV27	TRBJ2-3	.	15
CASRPDREATNEKLFF	TGTGCCAGCAGACCAGACAGAGAAGCAACTAATGAAAAACTGTTTTTT	.	TRBV14	TRBJ1-4	.	16
CASSLGLASTDTQYF	TGTGCCAGCAGCTTAGGGTTGGCTAGCACAGATACGCAGTATTTT	once	TRBV7-7	TRBJ2-3	.	15
CASSPRTGNDSPLHF	TGCGCCAGCAGCCCTAGGACAGGGAATGATTCACCCCTCCACTTT	few	TRBV5-1	TRBJ1-6	TRBD1	15
CATSRDHGTGELFF	TGTGCCACCAGCAGAGATCACGGGACCGGGGAGCTGTTTTTT	few	TRBV15	TRBJ2-2	.	14
CASSEGGPRTDTQYF	TGTGCCAGCAGCGAAGGGGGCCCCCGCACAGATACGCAGTATTTT	.	TRBV9	TRBJ2-3	TRBD1	15
CASSSPGQGADGYTF	TGTGCCAGCAGTTCACCCGGACAGGGGGCCGATGGCTACACCTTC	.	TRBV28	TRBJ1-2	TRBD1	15